This T cell receptor beta chain derives from a study of blood T cell repertoires in COVID-19. The wider study: Sites in the United States, Italy and Spain provided acute and convalescent COVID-19 samples. PBMCs, B-cell-depleted T cells, or T cells were the source of the cDNA or gDNA that made up the material.

For recovered donors of Cohort 3, there were two negative PCRs, clearance, or symptom resolution. The CDR3 contains 14 residues. Germline-derived CDR1 and CDR2 are MDHEN and SYDVKM. Unmatched junction bases numbered 2, after V lost 5 bases and J lost 2 bases. Original processing methods: Reference gene primers were amplified, and this amplification served to estimate nucleated cell counts. Profiled with immunoSEQ multiplex PCR; TCRdb holds only in-frame clones, not every one. That table is the source of V, J and clone size, and D and trimming were worked out from the DNA. Found here are about 160,000 clones, less than 90% of them singletons; the top ten hold around 7%. Only a few counts were recorded for this clone.

Sample: PBMCs or T cells enriched from blood (not recorded which). V gene TRBV28 combines with J gene TRBJ1-4; TRBD1 matches at 7 bases. The clonotype comes from a woman between 50 and 59 years old who had recovered from COVID-19. CDR3 protein: CASSDRATNEKLFF. The CDR3 DNA reads as TGTGCCAGCAGTGACAGGGCGACTAATGAAAAACTGTTTTTT.